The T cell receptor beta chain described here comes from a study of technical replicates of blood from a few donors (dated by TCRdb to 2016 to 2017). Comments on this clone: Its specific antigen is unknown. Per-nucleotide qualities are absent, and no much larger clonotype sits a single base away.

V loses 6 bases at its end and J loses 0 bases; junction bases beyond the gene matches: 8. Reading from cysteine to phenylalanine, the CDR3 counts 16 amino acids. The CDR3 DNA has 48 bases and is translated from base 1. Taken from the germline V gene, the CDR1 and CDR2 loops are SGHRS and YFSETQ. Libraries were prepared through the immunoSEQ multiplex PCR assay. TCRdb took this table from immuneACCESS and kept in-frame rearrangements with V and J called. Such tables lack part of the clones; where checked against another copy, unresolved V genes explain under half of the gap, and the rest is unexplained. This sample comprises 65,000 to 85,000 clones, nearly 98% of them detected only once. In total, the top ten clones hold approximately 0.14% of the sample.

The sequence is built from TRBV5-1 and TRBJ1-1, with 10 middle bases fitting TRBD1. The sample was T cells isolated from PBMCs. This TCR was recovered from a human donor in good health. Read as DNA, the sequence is TGCGCCAGCATTCCGGGGACAGGGGTGATGAACACTGAAGCTTTCTTT. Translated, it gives CASIPGTGVMNTEAFF.